This T cell receptor (beta chain) derives from a study of cytomegalovirus exposure and HLA in healthy donors. Whole-study findings and limits: An analysis that was carried out later associated 16,951 TCR beta sequences with HLA alleles at 0.05 false discovery rate.

A word on this clone: The antigen remains undetermined.

This CDR3 spans 15 amino acids. J gave up 5 bases and V 10 bases, and 6 bases lay outside the gene matches. CDR1 and CDR2 (germline): SNHLY, FYNNEI. With 60 Vbeta and 13 Jbeta primers, the PCR was carried out. TCRdb keeps only in-frame clones here, not all; method: immunoSEQ multiplex PCR. In the table there are some 150,000 clones, roughly 70% of which are singletons. Sequenced: PBMCs. This TCR came from a man in his thirties or forties in good health and CMV-seronegative. The V call is TRBV2, the J call TRBJ2-2, with 14 bases fitting TRBD2. CDR3 DNA: TGTGCCATCACGACTAGCGGGGGGGAAACCGGGGAGCTGTTTTTT. Its translation is CAITTSGGETGELFF.